The 26 T cell receptor beta chains presented below share a single source sample, sequenced in a study of blood T cell repertoires in COVID-19. Sequenced by immunoSEQ multiplex PCR; TCRdb stores in-frame clones only, minus some. The sample consists of around 330,000 clones, 85% of them appearing once. Specimen: PBMCs or T cells enriched from blood (not recorded which). The receptors here all came from a woman in her 30s who had been exposed to COVID-19.

The rearrangement uses TRBV15 and TRBJ1-1; maybe TRBD1 (5 bases). Germline V lookup: CDR1 LNHNV, CDR2 YYDKDF (reference sequence). V was trimmed by 4 bases and J by 0 bases, leaving 15 bases between them. This CDR3 is built from 16 residues. CDR3 DNA: TGTGCCACCAGCACAGACAGTCTTCGGGTGAACACTGAAGCTTTCTTT. This encodes CATSTDSLRVNTEAFF.

This rearrangement joins TRBV19 to TRBJ2-2, with D possibly TRBD2 on 6 matching bases. The germline V gene encodes CDR1 LNHDA and CDR2 SQIVND (reference sequence). CDR3 size: 12 residues. The germline V and J ends were trimmed by 8 bases and 5 bases, with 9 bases remaining between them. The CDR3 DNA sequence: TGTGCCAGTTATAGCGGTACCGGGGAGCTGTTTTTT. Protein sequence: CASYSGTGELFF.

The chain couples TRBV7-2 to TRBJ2-4, with TRBD1 as a possible D gene (5 bases). The V and J ends lost 1 base and 1 base respectively, with 5 bases between them. CDR3 length: 14 residues. Germline-derived CDR1 and CDR2 are SGHTA and FQGNSA. CDR3 sequence: CASSLDRAKNIQYF. The CDR3 bases are TGTGCCAGCAGCTTAGACAGGGCCAAAAACATTCAGTACTTC.

This clone was detected only once. The chain has TRBV16 and TRBJ1-2, with 8 nucleotides matching TRBD1. Germline V gene sequence: CDR1 KGHSY, CDR2 FQNENV. The CDR3 totals 14 residues. J lost 8 bases, V lost 4 bases, and 9 bases had no gene match. The CDR3 loop reads CASSPRGLNPGYTF. As DNA, the CDR3 is TGTGCCAGCAGCCCCAGGGGGCTCAACCCCGGCTACACCTTC.

The rearrangement joins TRBV9 to TRBJ2-1; TRBD2 agrees at 9 bases. Trimming at V came to 0 bases and at J to 7 bases, leaving 5 bases not matched to a gene. The length of the CDR3 is 15 residues. Germline CDR1 and CDR2: SGDLS and YYNGEE. The CDR3 DNA is TGTGCCAGCAGCGTAGGCACTAGCGGGTGGAATGAGCAGTTCTTC. Translating it yields CASSVGTSGWNEQFF.

This clone was seen more than once but under ten times. The chain is built from TRBV28 and TRBJ1-2, with D possibly matching TRBD1 (5 bases). This CDR3 has 13 amino acids. Trimming removed 5 bases from V and 6 bases from J, with 13 bases in between. From germline, CDR1 is MDHEN and CDR2 SYDVKM. The CDR3 bases are TGTGCCAGCAGTAACCCGACAGAGCATGGCTACACCTTC. It specifies CASSNPTEHGYTF.

CDR3 in amino acids: CASSQAFFRDTEAFF. The CDR3 DNA reads TGCGCCAGCAGCCAAGCCTTCTTTCGGGACACTGAAGCTTTCTTT. The chain carries TRBV4-3 and TRBJ1-1; D call uncertain. V lost 1 base to trimming and J lost 3 bases, with 12 bases between them. This CDR3 has 15 residues. CDR1 is LGHNA and CDR2 is YSLEER in the germline V gene.

The J gene is TRBJ2-7, the V gene TRBV27, with D tentatively TRBD2 (6 bases). The CDR3 runs to 18 residues. Germline CDR1 and CDR2: MNHEY and SMNVEV (reference sequence). Trimming stripped 0 bases from V and 2 bases from J, with 20 bases between. The CDR3 spells CASSLSSHTGVRAYEQYF. Written as DNA, the CDR3 is TGTGCCAGCAGTTTATCCTCGCATACGGGGGTAAGGGCCTACGAGCAGTACTTC.

This clone was counted a few times. V gene TRBV3-1 (or the pseudogene TRBV3-2) combines with J gene TRBJ2-3; 7 bases match TRBD2. After removal of 4 bases from V and 4 bases from J, the junction contained 11 bases not matched to a gene. This CDR3 contains 16 residues. Per the germline V gene, CDR1 is LGHDT and CDR2 is YNNKEL (reference sequence). CDR3 sequence: CASSLRTSLGSDTQYF. In DNA, the CDR3 is TGTGCCAGCAGCCTAAGGACTAGTTTGGGCTCAGATACGCAGTATTTT.

The V call is TRBV19, the J call TRBJ1-5, with D unresolved. The CDR3 consists of 12 residues. V shed 3 bases and J shed 7 bases, with 7 bases lying between them. CDR1 and CDR2 (germline): LNHDA, SQIVND (reference sequence). CDR3 sequence: CASSIGEQPQHF. As DNA, the CDR3 is TGTGCCAGTAGTATCGGGGAACAGCCCCAGCATTTT.

The V gene is TRBV28, the J gene TRBJ1-2; possible D gene TRBD1, 6 bases. Germline-derived CDR1 and CDR2 are MDHEN and SYDVKM. The CDR3 extends over 15 amino acids. The germline V and J ends were trimmed by 2 bases and 2 bases, with 12 bases remaining between them. For the CDR3, the DNA is TGTGCCAGCAGTTTAATTCAGGGGTACAACTATGGCTACACCTTC. It yields the protein CASSLIQGYNYGYTF.

In this sample, this clone turned up a few times. The chain uses TRBV7-2 and TRBJ2-1; 8 positions agree with TRBD2. The germline V gene has CDR1 SGHTA and CDR2 FQGNSA. V lost 7 bases and J lost 3; bases outside the gene matches: 11. The CDR3 loop spans 16 amino acids. CDR3 amino acids: CASIPRTSSLYNEQFF. CDR3 in DNA: TGTGCCAGCATCCCCCGGACTAGCTCTCTCTACAATGAGCAGTTCTTC. Drawing the rest from reference TRBV7-2 and TRBJ2-1, the complete variable domain is GAGVSQSPSNKVTEKGKDVELRCDPISGHTALYWYRQSLGQGLEFLIYFQGNSAPDKSGLPSDRFSAERTGGSVSTLTIQRTQQEDSAVYLCASIPRTSSLYNEQFFGPGTRLTVL.

This rearrangement joins TRBV9 to TRBJ1-1; D unclear. The V end lost 4 bases, the J end lost 0 bases, and 16 bases lay between the germline ends. This CDR3 is built from 16 residues. Germline loops: CDR1 SGDLS, CDR2 YYNGEE. The CDR3 region has the DNA TGTGCCAGCAGCCCCCCTATTGCAGGCATGAACACTGAAGCTTTCTTT. This codes for CASSPPIAGMNTEAFF.

V is TRBV6-5 and J is TRBJ1-1; no clear D. The V gene's germline CDR1 is MNHEY and CDR2 SVGAGI. Trimming shortened V by 0 bases and J by 9 bases, and 14 bases separated the two germline ends. The CDR3 has 14 amino acids. CDR3 amino acids: CASSYSIEETKAFF. CDR3 sequence (DNA): TGTGCCAGCAGTTACTCGATAGAGGAGACGAAAGCTTTCTTT.

V gene TRBV28 combines with J gene TRBJ1-2, with D possibly being TRBD1 (5 bases). The germline V and J ends were trimmed by 5 bases and 6 bases, with 10 bases remaining between them. The germline V gene encodes CDR1 MDHEN and CDR2 SYDVKM. This CDR3 is built from 12 residues. The CDR3 reads CASSQSRDGYTF. CDR3 coding DNA: TGTGCCAGCAGTCAGAGCAGGGATGGCTACACCTTC.

The V and J genes are TRBV27 and TRBJ2-2; 7 bases match TRBD1. Germline V gives CDR1 MNHEY, CDR2 SMNVEV (reference sequence). This CDR3 is built from 14 residues. J was trimmed by 11 bases and V by 4 bases; bases with no gene match: 10. The CDR3: CASSSPGGRGELFF. The CDR3, as DNA: TGTGCCAGCAGTTCGCCAGGGGGTCGCGGCGAGCTGTTTTTT.

The chain carries TRBV5-1 and TRBJ1-4; D not certain. The V gene lost 0 bases and the J gene lost 5 bases, with 5 bases spanning the gap. This CDR3 is 13 amino acids long. CDR1 and CDR2 from the germline V gene are SGHRS and YFSETQ. CDR3 amino acids: CASSLVQNEKLFF. CDR3 nucleotide sequence: TGCGCCAGCAGCTTGGTTCAGAATGAAAAACTGTTTTTT.

The chain recombines TRBV28 with TRBJ1-2; 7 positions agree with TRBD1. Looked up from germline, CDR1 is MDHEN and CDR2 is SYDVKM. CDR3 length: 15 residues. With V trimmed by 6 bases and J by 3 bases, 10 bases remained unmatched. The DNA of the CDR3 is TGTGCCAGCAGCTTCGATGGGACAGCCCACTATGGCTACACCTTC. It codes for CASSFDGTAHYGYTF.

The gene calls are TRBV28 and TRBJ1-3; 7 bases are a match to TRBD1. The CDR3 has 15 residues. Germline V gives CDR1 MDHEN, CDR2 SYDVKM. Trimming at V came to 6 bases and at J to 0 bases, leaving 5 bases not matched to a gene. Here the CDR3 reads CASRTRDSSGNTIYF. The CDR3 DNA is TGTGCCAGCAGGACTCGGGACAGCTCTGGAAACACCATATATTTT. The full variable domain, completed using reference TRBV28 and TRBJ1-3, is DVKVTQSSRYLVKRTGEKVFLECVQDMDHENMFWYRQDPGLGLRLIYFSYDVKMKEKGDIPEGYSVSREKKERFSLILESASTNQTSMYLCASRTRDSSGNTIYFGEGSWLTVV.

The rearrangement joins TRBV7-2 to TRBJ2-5, with D uncertain. Germline CDR1 and CDR2: SGHTA and FQGNSA. The length of the CDR3 is 13 residues. V gave up 2 bases and J gave up 7 bases, with 11 bases separating them. The CDR3 DNA sequence: TGTGCCAGCAGCTTAAGCAGGAAGTGGACCCAGTACTTC. It encodes CASSLSRKWTQYF.

This clone was picked up one time. The V and J genes are TRBV29-1 and TRBJ1-4, with D possibly matching TRBD1 (6 bases). CDR1 is SQVTM, CDR2 ANQGSEA, per germline. CDR3 length: 14 residues. Between the trimmed V and J ends, which lost 0 bases and 5 bases, there was a span of 10 bases. This chain's CDR3 is CSVEDQTGNEKLFF. CDR3 coding DNA: TGCAGCGTTGAAGATCAAACAGGGAATGAAAAACTGTTTTTT. Combining the CDR3 with reference TRBV29-1 and TRBJ1-4 gives the whole variable domain SAVISQKPSRDICQRGTSLTIQCQVDSQVTMMFWYRQQPGQSLTLIATANQGSEATYESGFVIDKFPISRPNLTFSTLTVSNMSPEDSSIYLCSVEDQTGNEKLFFGSGTQLSVL.

This clone was seen only a few times. The chain carries TRBV5-1 and TRBJ2-5, with 8 bases that match TRBD1. Per the germline V gene, CDR1 is SGHRS and CDR2 is YFSETQ. The CDR3 spans 14 residues. Trimming cost V 4 bases and J 5 bases; bases outside gene matches: 7. As DNA, the CDR3 is TGCGCCAGCAGCGCGTCGACAGGGGTGGAGACCCAGTACTTC. It specifies CASSASTGVETQYF.

The chain has TRBV5-1 and TRBJ2-3; TRBD2 aligns across 10 bases. CDR3 size: 16 residues. Germline assignment: CDR1 SGHRS and CDR2 YFSETQ. V trimming: 0 bases; J trimming: 4 bases; junction bases outside the gene matches: 5. The CDR3 reads CASSLALAGVADTQYF. The DNA of the CDR3 is TGCGCCAGCAGCTTGGCTCTAGCGGGAGTCGCAGATACGCAGTATTTT.

This clone was observed a single time. The chain is built from TRBV7-2 and TRBJ1-1, with a possible D match to TRBD1 (6 bases). The length of the CDR3 is 15 residues. Germline assignment: CDR1 SGHTA and CDR2 FQGNSA. V lost 2 bases, J lost 4 bases, and 14 bases lay in between. The CDR3 loop is CASSLNTGGFTEAFF. Here the CDR3 DNA reads TGTGCCAGCAGCTTAAACACGGGGGGCTTCACTGAAGCTTTCTTT. Filled out from reference TRBV7-2 and TRBJ1-1, the complete variable domain reads GAGVSQSPSNKVTEKGKDVELRCDPISGHTALYWYRQSLGQGLEFLIYFQGNSAPDKSGLPSDRFSAERTGGSVSTLTIQRTQQEDSAVYLCASSLNTGGFTEAFFGQGTRLTVV.

The CDR3 DNA reads TGTGCCAGCAGCGTAGGGGGACAGAGAAATGAAAAACTGTTTTTT. Protein product: CASSVGGQRNEKLFF. V and J are TRBV9 and TRBJ1-4, with TRBD1 identical over 7 bases. The ends lost 0 bases at V and 5 bases at J; junction bases unmatched: 4. CDR1 SGDLS and CDR2 YYNGEE come from the germline V gene. CDR3 length equals 15 residues.

The chain uses TRBV19 and TRBJ1-4, with a tentative D call TRBD1 (6 bases). Trimming removed 5 bases from V and 0 bases from J, with 7 bases in between. This CDR3 spans 14 amino acids. The V gene's germline CDR1 is LNHDA and CDR2 SQIVND (reference sequence). In DNA form, the CDR3 reads TGTGCCAGTAGTTACAGGGCAACTAATGAAAAACTGTTTTTT. Its translation: CASSYRATNEKLFF.